This T cell receptor (beta chain) was recorded in a study of blood T cells in healthy people across ages. Notes on the study in general: Fewer expanded clones and more diversity marked long-lived versus aged donors. Measured against age, TCR beta diversity per million T cells decreased in a roughly linear manner.

Concerning this clonotype: Its specificity is unknown.

Isolation recovered at least 6 million PBMCs from every sample. A second roughly 6 to 11 cycle PCR used barcoded and J-beta primers. Every cDNA molecule bore a tag from a template-switch adaptor containing 12 random nucleotides. MiXCR, applied by TCRdb to the 5' RACE reads, yields one record per CDR3 protein. The sample includes roughly 1,300,000 distinct CDR3 sequences, around 59% of them seen just once. CDR3 length: 18 residues. Germline V gene sequence: CDR1 MGHRA, CDR2 YSYEKL. V shed 1 base and J 8 bases; nucleotides not matched to a gene: 11. The rearrangement uses TRBV4-1 and TRBJ2-1, with 13 bases aligning to TRBD2. The specimen was blood. This receptor was obtained from a man between 18 and 29 years old in good health. CDR3: CASSQGIAGLAGLDEQFF. The CDR3 DNA is TGCGCCAGCAGCCAAGGTATTGCGGGACTAGCGGGATTGGATGAGCAGTTCTTC.